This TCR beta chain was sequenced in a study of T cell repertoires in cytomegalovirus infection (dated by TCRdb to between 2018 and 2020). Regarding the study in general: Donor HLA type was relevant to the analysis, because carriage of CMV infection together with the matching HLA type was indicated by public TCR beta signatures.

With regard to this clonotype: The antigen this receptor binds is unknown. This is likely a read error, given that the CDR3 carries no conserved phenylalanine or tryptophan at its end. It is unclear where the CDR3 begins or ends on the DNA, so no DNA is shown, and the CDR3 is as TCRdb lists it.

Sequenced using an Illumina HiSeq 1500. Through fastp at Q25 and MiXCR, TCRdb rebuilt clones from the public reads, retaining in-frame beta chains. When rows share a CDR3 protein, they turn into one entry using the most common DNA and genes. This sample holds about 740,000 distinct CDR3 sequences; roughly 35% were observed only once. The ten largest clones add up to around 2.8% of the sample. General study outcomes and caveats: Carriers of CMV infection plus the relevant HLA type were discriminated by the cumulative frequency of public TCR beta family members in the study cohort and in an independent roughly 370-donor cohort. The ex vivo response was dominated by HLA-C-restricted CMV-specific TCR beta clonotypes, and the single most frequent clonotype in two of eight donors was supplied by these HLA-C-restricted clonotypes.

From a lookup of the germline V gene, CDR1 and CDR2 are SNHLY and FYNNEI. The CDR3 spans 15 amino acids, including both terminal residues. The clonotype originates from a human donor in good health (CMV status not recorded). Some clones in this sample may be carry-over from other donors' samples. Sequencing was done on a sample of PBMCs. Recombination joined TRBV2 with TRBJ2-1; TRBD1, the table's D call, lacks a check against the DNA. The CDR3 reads CATQVGGTNSNEQFL.